The 23 T cell receptor beta chains below come from one sample, sequenced in a study of blood T cell repertoires in COVID-19. TCRdb's table, derived via immunoSEQ multiplex PCR, lists solely in-frame clones and lacks some. The repertoire includes approximately 130,000 clones, 83% of them detected once, and 18% sits in the top ten. Sequenced sample: PBMCs or T cells enriched from blood (not recorded which). Every receptor here comes from a man younger than 40 who had recovered from COVID-19.

The chain is built from TRBV5-1 and TRBJ2-3, with D unresolved. Germline loops: CDR1 SGHRS, CDR2 YFSETQ. V was shortened by 1 base and J by 5 bases, with 11 bases between the two germline ends. CDR3 size: 14 residues. This CDR3 reads CASSLSGQVDTQYF. The CDR3 DNA is TGCGCCAGCAGCTTGTCAGGTCAAGTAGATACGCAGTATTTT.

The CDR3 bases are TGTGCCAGCAGAGGTAGCGGGGGGCTAGGCGAGCAGTTCTTC. Translated: CASRGSGGLGEQFF. The V call is TRBV6-5, the J call TRBJ2-1, with TRBD2 identical over 10 bases. The CDR3 runs 14 residues. The germline CDR1 and CDR2 sequences are MNHEY and SVGAGI. The trim removed 6 bases at V and 10 bases at J, leaving 9 bases unmatched.

V and J are TRBV6-5 and TRBJ2-7; D remains ambiguous. This CDR3 comprises 13 residues. V was trimmed by 6 bases and J by 2 bases, leaving 11 bases between them. CDR1 is MNHEY and CDR2 is SVGAGI in the germline V gene. CDR3: CASRRDDTYEQYF. CDR3 in DNA: TGTGCCAGCAGAAGAGACGACACCTACGAGCAGTACTTC.

J is TRBJ2-3 and V is TRBV11-2, with 9 nucleotides matching TRBD1. Trimming took 2 bases from V and 4 from J; bases not matched to a gene: 7. The CDR3 spans 16 residues. CDR1 and CDR2 (germline): SGHAT, FQNNGV. The CDR3 sequence is CASSLNPGQGADTQYF. The CDR3 DNA is TGTGCCAGCAGCTTAAACCCGGGACAGGGCGCAGATACGCAGTATTTT.

The V and J genes are TRBV10-3 and TRBJ2-1, with a weak D call TRBD2 (6 bases). Germline CDR1 reads ENHRY; CDR2 reads SYGVKD. The CDR3 has 11 residues. V was cut by 9 bases and J by 6 bases, with 9 bases left in between. CDR3 protein: CAMGGGNEQFF. The CDR3 nucleotides read TGTGCCATGGGAGGTGGCAATGAGCAGTTCTTC.

The chain links TRBV6-5 to TRBJ1-3; D might be TRBD1 (6 bases). Germline lookup yields CDR1 MNHEY and CDR2 SVGAGI. The CDR3 contains 16 residues. Trimming took 2 bases from V and 1 from J, leaving 12 bases between them. The CDR3 nucleotides read TGTGCCAGCAGTTACAAGGACAGTAGGTCTGGAAACACCATATATTTT. Its protein product is CASSYKDSRSGNTIYF.

The chain combines TRBV5-4 with TRBJ2-7; 7 nucleotides match TRBD2. Germline CDR1 SGHNT, CDR2 YYREEE (reference sequence). The CDR3 loop spans 13 amino acids. V lost 2 bases to trimming and J lost 6 bases; unmatched junction nucleotides: 5. The CDR3 sequence: CASSLLASPEQYF. CDR3 sequence (DNA): TGTGCCAGCAGCTTACTAGCGTCTCCCGAGCAGTACTTC.

This chain connects TRBV7-9 to TRBJ1-1, with D unclear. Trimming removed 4 bases from V and 0 bases from J, with 6 bases in between. This CDR3 comprises 13 residues. Germline CDR1 reads SEHNR; CDR2 reads FQNEAQ (reference sequence). CDR3 sequence reads: CASSSGLNTEAFF. CDR3 DNA sequence: TGTGCCAGCAGCTCCGGTCTGAACACTGAAGCTTTCTTT. Full variable domain (missing parts from reference TRBV7-9 and TRBJ1-1): DTGVSQNPRHKITKRGQNVTFRCDPISEHNRLYWYRQTLGQGPEFLTYFQNEAQLEKSRLLSDRFSAERPKGSFSTLEIQRTEQGDSAMYLCASSSGLNTEAFFGQGTRLTVV.

In its sample, this clone was seen a few times. This sequence joins TRBV28 and TRBJ1-2; D is uncertain. Trimming removed 7 bases from V and 3 bases from J, with 15 bases in between. The CDR3 sequence is 14 residues long. Germline V lookup: CDR1 MDHEN, CDR2 SYDVKM. The CDR3 reads CASNRPGRDYGYTF. In DNA, the CDR3 is TGTGCCAGCAATCGGCCAGGAAGAGACTATGGCTACACCTTC.

This chain connects TRBV5-1 to TRBJ2-2; TRBD1 matches 11 bases. Germline CDR1 reads SGHRS; CDR2 reads YFSETQ. With V trimmed by 5 bases and J by 5 bases, 5 bases remained unmatched. This CDR3 spans 15 amino acids. The CDR3 reads CASSYRDRGTGELFF. The CDR3, as DNA: TGCGCCAGCAGTTATCGGGACAGGGGGACCGGGGAGCTGTTTTTT. Full variable domain (rest looked up from reference TRBV5-1 and TRBJ2-2): KAGVTQTPRYLIKTRGQQVTLSCSPISGHRSVSWYQQTPGQGLQFLFEYFSETQRNKGNFPGRFSGRQFSNSRSEMNVSTLELGDSALYLCASSYRDRGTGELFFGEGSRLTVL.

This clone was picked up one time. The chain combines TRBV10-1 with TRBJ2-3; 12 bases match TRBD2. The trim removed 0 bases at V and 4 bases at J, leaving 2 bases unmatched. Germline CDR1 reads WNHNN; CDR2 reads SYGVQD (reference sequence). The CDR3 totals 16 residues. CDR3 sequence reads: CASSESSSGGADTQYF. CDR3 nucleotide sequence: TGCGCCAGCAGTGAGTCTTCTAGCGGGGGGGCAGATACGCAGTATTTT.

CDR3 sequence (DNA): TGCAGCGTAAACGGACTAGCGGGTTACGAGCAGTACTTC. It codes for CSVNGLAGYEQYF. The chain combines TRBV29-1 with TRBJ2-7; TRBD2 matches 11 bases. CDR1 and CDR2 from the germline V gene are SQVTM and ANQGSEA. Losses at the gene ends were 6 bases for V and 4 bases for J; bases not matched to a gene: 5. The CDR3 totals 13 residues.

This clone was seen just once. This chain uses TRBV15 with TRBJ1-2; D is ambiguous. CDR1 is LNHNV, CDR2 YYDKDF, per germline (reference sequence). The CDR3 has 12 residues. V lost 3 bases and J lost 7, with 9 bases in between. The CDR3 loop reads CATSSSLGGYTF. In DNA form, the CDR3 reads TGTGCCACCAGCAGCTCCCTAGGTGGCTACACCTTC.

V usage is TRBV18 and J usage is TRBJ1-3, with D hard to call. The CDR3 runs 17 residues. Germline CDR1 reads KGHSH; CDR2 reads LQKENI. V was pared by 3 bases and J by 6 bases, with 21 bases between. CDR3 protein: CASSPTLDIAGLNTIYF. Written as DNA, the CDR3 is TGTGCCAGCTCACCCACGTTAGACATTGCTGGTTTAAACACCATATATTTT.

The chain has TRBV7-9 and TRBJ1-1; 10 bases are a match to TRBD1. J was trimmed by 1 base and V by 5 bases; bases with no gene match: 7. CDR1 is SEHNR, CDR2 FQNEAQ, per germline (reference sequence). The CDR3 runs to 16 residues. The CDR3 region is CASSPRQGASNTEAFF. In DNA, the CDR3 is TGTGCCAGCAGCCCCCGACAGGGGGCCTCGAACACTGAAGCTTTCTTT.

The count of this clone is one. The genes are TRBV5-1 and TRBJ2-1; TRBD2 agrees at 13 bases. This CDR3 region has 17 residues. Germline V gives CDR1 SGHRS, CDR2 YFSETQ. J gave up 1 base and V 4 bases, and 5 bases lay outside the gene matches. CDR3 sequence: CASSPKLAGGSYNEQFF. Written as DNA, the CDR3 is TGCGCCAGCAGCCCTAAACTAGCGGGAGGGTCCTACAATGAGCAGTTCTTC. Based on the CDR3 plus reference TRBV5-1 and TRBJ2-1, the full variable domain is KAGVTQTPRYLIKTRGQQVTLSCSPISGHRSVSWYQQTPGQGLQFLFEYFSETQRNKGNFPGRFSGRQFSNSRSEMNVSTLELGDSALYLCASSPKLAGGSYNEQFFGPGTRLTVL.

The chain is built from TRBV5-4 and TRBJ1-2; D remains unclear. Trimming took off 1 base at V and 3 bases at J, with 7 bases between the two ends. The germline CDR1 and CDR2 sequences are SGHNT and YYREEE (reference sequence). CDR3 length equals 13 residues. This chain's CDR3 is CASSLRSDYGYTF. CDR3 DNA sequence: TGTGCCAGCAGCTTGCGGAGCGACTATGGCTACACCTTC.

The chain carries TRBV4-2 and TRBJ2-3; D is undetermined. V dropped 1 base and J dropped 0 bases, with 8 bases sitting between them. CDR1 and CDR2 from the germline V gene are LGHNA and YNFKEQ. The CDR3 contains 15 residues. CDR3 in amino acids: CASSQGASSTDTQYF. CDR3 nucleotides: TGTGCCAGCAGCCAAGGGGCCAGCAGCACAGATACGCAGTATTTT.

The genes are TRBV28 and TRBJ2-4; 9 bases are a match to TRBD1. The CDR3 runs to 17 residues. Looked up from germline, CDR1 is MDHEN and CDR2 is SYDVKM. Losses at the gene ends were 5 bases for V and 13 bases for J; bases not matched to a gene: 21. CDR3 DNA: TGTGCCAGCAGTCCCCTAACAGGGGGCCACTTAGACTTCATCCAGTACTTC. Translating gives CASSPLTGGHLDFIQYF.

This clone has only one observation. V and J are TRBV2 and TRBJ1-5, with a weak D call TRBD1 (5 bases). Trimming pared 3 bases from V and 3 bases from J, leaving 6 bases between. Germline V gene data show CDR1 as SNHLY and CDR2 as FYNNEI. This CDR3 is built from 13 residues. In DNA form, the CDR3 reads TGTGCCAGCAGTGAGGGGCTCAATCAGCCCCAGCATTTT. Translating gives CASSEGLNQPQHF.

The rearrangement joins TRBV7-9 to TRBJ1-1; D ambiguous. V shed 4 bases and J shed 3 bases, with 12 bases lying between them. Germline assignment: CDR1 SEHNR and CDR2 FQNEAQ (reference sequence). The CDR3 spans 14 residues. CDR3 protein: CASSSRDLDTEAFF. The CDR3 bases are TGTGCCAGCAGCTCCCGAGATCTGGACACTGAAGCTTTCTTT. The full variable domain, with the rest looked up from reference TRBV7-9 and TRBJ1-1, is DTGVSQNPRHKITKRGQNVTFRCDPISEHNRLYWYRQTLGQGPEFLTYFQNEAQLEKSRLLSDRFSAERPKGSFSTLEIQRTEQGDSAMYLCASSSRDLDTEAFFGQGTRLTVV.

This chain joins TRBV5-1 and TRBJ2-1, with unresolved D. With 0 bases removed from V and 6 bases from J, the gap between germline ends came to 7 bases. The CDR3 runs 13 residues. Germline values: CDR1 SGHRS, CDR2 YFSETQ. The CDR3 loop reads CASSLALSNEQFF. The CDR3 DNA sequence: TGCGCCAGCAGCTTGGCACTTTCCAATGAGCAGTTCTTC. The whole variable domain, remainder taken from reference TRBV5-1 and TRBJ2-1, is KAGVTQTPRYLIKTRGQQVTLSCSPISGHRSVSWYQQTPGQGLQFLFEYFSETQRNKGNFPGRFSGRQFSNSRSEMNVSTLELGDSALYLCASSLALSNEQFFGPGTRLTVL.

The J gene is TRBJ1-1, the V gene TRBV3-1 (or the pseudogene TRBV3-2), with D tentatively TRBD1 (5 bases). This CDR3 has 15 amino acids. V was cut by 0 bases and J by 0 bases, with 8 bases left in between. Looked up from germline, CDR1 is LGHDT and CDR2 is YNNKEL (reference sequence). The CDR3 reads CASSQEGLMNTEAFF. The CDR3 DNA reads TGTGCCAGCAGCCAAGAGGGACTTATGAACACTGAAGCTTTCTTT.